The 25 T cell receptor beta chains below all came from one sample that was sequenced in a study of metastatic and nonmetastatic thyroid tumors. Thyroid surgery had not been preceded by any treatment in any patient. MiXCR re-clonotyped the PCR reads for TCRdb. The sample has some 55,000 clones, 20% to 25% seen once; the top ten hold roughly 4%. Specimen: blood. The receptor set was obtained from a female donor with papillary thyroid cancer or a benign thyroid nodule (not recorded which). Some clones in this sample may be carry-over from other donors' samples.

This clone came up many times. The rearrangement links TRBV27 to TRBJ1-2; maybe TRBD1 (5 bases). With 2 bases removed from V and 5 bases from J, the gap between germline ends came to 12 bases. The CDR3 sequence is 14 residues long. CDR1 is MNHEY, CDR2 SMNVEV, per germline (reference sequence). The CDR3 here is CASSLIPGLYGYTF. DNA of the CDR3: TGTGCCAGCAGTTTAATTCCAGGGCTGTATGGCTACACCTTC.

This clone was picked up many times. The same CDR3 also results from other DNA sequences found in this sample. The V call is TRBV20-1, the J call TRBJ2-7; D remains unclear. V was shortened by 5 bases and J by 3 bases, with 11 bases between the two germline ends. There are 12 residues in the CDR3. CDR1 is DFQATT, CDR2 SNEGSKA, per germline (reference sequence). CDR3 residues: CSARKADYEQYF. The CDR3, as DNA: TGCAGTGCTCGAAAAGCCGACTACGAGCAGTACTTC.

Concerning this clone: A read error is possible here, since a much larger clone lies one base away. Other DNA variants within this sample encode the same CDR3. This sequence joins TRBV2 and TRBJ1-5; D possibly corresponds to TRBD1 (5 bases). This CDR3 has 14 residues. Germline V gene lookup returns CDR1 SNHLY and CDR2 FYNNEI. The ends were cut back, 0 bases at V and 8 bases at J, with 11 bases in the middle. The CDR3 reads CASSEATGVKPQHF. The CDR3 DNA reads as TGTGCCAGCAGTGAAGCTACAGGTGTTAAGCCCCAGCATTTT. Together with reference TRBV2 and TRBJ1-5, the CDR3 gives the full variable domain: EPEVTQTPSHQVTQMGQEVILRCVPISNHLYFYWYRQILGQKVEFLVSFYNNEISEKSEIFDDQFSVERPDGSNFTLKIRSTKLEDSAMYFCASSEATGVKPQHFGDGTRLSIL.

This clone was seen many times. The chain combines TRBV5-1 with TRBJ2-1; D is possibly TRBD1 (6 bases). The CDR3 contains 15 residues. Germline V gene lookup returns CDR1 SGHRS and CDR2 YFSETQ. Trimming removed 0 bases from V and 3 bases from J, with 10 bases in between. The CDR3 loop is CASSLGAGDYNEQFF. CDR3 DNA sequence: TGCGCCAGCAGCTTGGGAGCAGGGGACTACAATGAGCAGTTCTTC.

The chain has TRBV2 and TRBJ2-3; 13 nucleotides line up with TRBD2. J gave up 8 bases and V 2 bases, and 16 bases lay outside the gene matches. Germline CDR1 reads SNHLY; CDR2 reads FYNNEI. The CDR3 spans 19 residues. The CDR3 DNA sequence: TGTGCCAGCAGTGAATCCGTATGGGTACTAGCGGGAGGGCCACCTACGCAGTATTTT. It translates to CASSESVWVLAGGPPTQYF. Full variable domain (outside the CDR3, taken from reference TRBV2 and TRBJ2-3): EPEVTQTPSHQVTQMGQEVILRCVPISNHLYFYWYRQILGQKVEFLVSFYNNEISEKSEIFDDQFSVERPDGSNFTLKIRSTKLEDSAMYFCASSESVWVLAGGPPTQYFGPGTRLTVL.

Regarding this clone: A read error may produce the germline difference seen at one junction end. V is TRBV5-4 and J is TRBJ2-7, with D perhaps matching TRBD2 (6 bases). Germline assignment: CDR1 SGHNT and CDR2 YYREEE (reference sequence). The CDR3 length is 14 residues. For the CDR3, the DNA is TGTGCCGGCAGCTTCGGGGGTAGCGGAGTTTTGGGGTACTTC. This codes for CAGSFGGSGVLGYF.

This clone was recorded many times. V and J are TRBV29-1 and TRBJ1-2; 7 positions agree with TRBD1. With 7 bases clipped from V and 4 bases from J, the junction kept 3 bases outside the gene matches. This CDR3 is 11 amino acids long. Germline CDR1 SQVTM, CDR2 ANQGSEA. CDR3 protein: CSAGDSYGYTF. CDR3 bases: TGCAGCGCCGGGGACAGCTATGGCTACACCTTC. The complete variable domain, with remaining parts taken from reference TRBV29-1 and TRBJ1-2, reads SAVISQKPSRDICQRGTSLTIQCQVDSQVTMMFWYRQQPGQSLTLIATANQGSEATYESGFVIDKFPISRPNLTFSTLTVSNMSPEDSSIYLCSAGDSYGYTFGSGTRLTVV.

As to this clone: No conserved phenylalanine or tryptophan ends this CDR3, so it is likely a read error. This chain links TRBV20-1 with TRBJ2-2; D uncertain. The CDR3 is made up of 14 amino acids. V gave up 0 bases and J gave up 6 bases, with 11 bases separating them. The germline V gene encodes CDR1 DFQATT and CDR2 SNEGSKA (reference sequence). CDR3 DNA sequence: TGCAGTGCTAGAGATCGGCGGAGCTCCGGGGAGCTGTTTTTG. Residues: CSARDRRSSGELFL.

This clone was seen many times. The chain carries TRBV3-1 and TRBJ2-7, with D possibly matching TRBD1 (5 bases). CDR3 size: 13 residues. CDR1 LGHDT and CDR2 YNNKEL come from the germline V gene (reference sequence). V was trimmed by 1 base and J by 4 bases, leaving 8 bases between them. DNA of the CDR3: TGTGCCAGCAGCCAAGGTCCAGGGTACGAGCAGTACTTC. Residues: CASSQGPGYEQYF.

This clone appeared once. This rearrangement joins TRBV24-1 to TRBJ1-5, with D uncertain. The CDR3 totals 14 residues. Per germline, CDR1 KGHDR and CDR2 SFDVKD. The V and J ends lost 5 bases and 2 bases respectively, with 9 bases between them. The CDR3 nucleotides are TGTGCCACCAGTGGTTGTAGTTGCAATCAGCCCCAGCATTTT. Its protein product is CATSGCSCNQPQHF.

This clone was found many times. This chain links TRBV20-1 with TRBJ1-2, with 12 bases aligning to TRBD1. Trimming cost V 6 bases and J 8 bases; bases outside gene matches: 13. Germline CDR1 and CDR2: DFQATT and SNEGSKA (reference sequence). The CDR3 is 15 residues long. The CDR3 reads CSAFSGGQGAGGYTF. As DNA, the CDR3 is TGCAGTGCATTTTCGGGGGGACAGGGGGCGGGCGGCTACACCTTC.

This clone was seen ten or more times. This may be a read error, as it is one base from a much larger clone. This rearrangement joins TRBV15 to TRBJ2-7; TRBD1 agrees at 8 bases. V lost 4 bases and J lost 4; bases outside the gene matches: 9. CDR3 length: 15 residues. CDR1 LNHNV and CDR2 YYDKDF come from the germline V gene (reference sequence). For the CDR3, the DNA is TGTGCCACCAGCATCTCCTCCAGGGGGCGGTACGAGCAGTACTTC. Amino acids: CATSISSRGRYEQYF.

The rearrangement joins TRBV6-1 to TRBJ2-7; D gene ambiguous. Per the germline V gene, CDR1 is MNHNS and CDR2 is SASEGT. The CDR3 length is 11 residues. Trimming pared 10 bases from V and 4 bases from J, leaving 11 bases between. The DNA for the CDR3 is TGTGCCACCATTGAAGGGTACGAGCAGTACTTC. Its translation is CATIEGYEQYF.

The table lists this clone with a few counts. The V and J genes are TRBV28 and TRBJ2-3; D unclear. V lost 1 base and J 4 bases, leaving 6 bases between the germline ends. There are 13 residues in the CDR3. The germline CDR1 and CDR2 sequences are MDHEN and SYDVKM. The CDR3: CASSLLAPDTQYF. CDR3 nucleotide sequence: TGTGCCAGCAGTTTATTAGCCCCAGATACGCAGTATTTT. The full variable domain, completed using reference TRBV28 and TRBJ2-3, is DVKVTQSSRYLVKRTGEKVFLECVQDMDHENMFWYRQDPGLGLRLIYFSYDVKMKEKGDIPEGYSVSREKKERFSLILESASTNQTSMYLCASSLLAPDTQYFGPGTRLTVL.

Only one count was recorded for this clone. Since a much larger clone is just one base distant, this may be a read error. The V and J genes are TRBV20-1 and TRBJ2-5, with TRBD2 identical over 10 bases. V dropped 7 bases and J dropped 1; count of bases not matched to a gene: 6. Germline lookup yields CDR1 DFQATT and CDR2 SNEGSKA (reference sequence). The CDR3 is made up of 14 amino acids. The CDR3 loop reads CSGPRTSGQETQYF. DNA for the CDR3: TGCAGTGGTCCAAGGACTAGCGGCCAAGAGACCCAGTACTTC.

The chain combines TRBV19 with TRBJ1-4; D is possibly TRBD1 (5 bases). The CDR3 sequence is 15 residues long. Trimming pared 3 bases from V and 0 bases from J, leaving 8 bases between. Germline V CDR1 and CDR2: LNHDA, SQIVND (reference sequence). Here the CDR3 reads CASSMGTATNEKLFF. CDR3 bases: TGTGCCAGTAGTATGGGGACTGCAACTAATGAAAAACTGTTTTTT. The whole variable domain, filled in from reference TRBV19 and TRBJ1-4, reads DGGITQSPKYLFRKEGQNVTLSCEQNLNHDAMYWYRQDPGQGLRLIYYSQIVNDFQKGDIAEGYSVSREKKESFPLTVTSAQKNPTAFYLCASSMGTATNEKLFFGSGTQLSVL.

The chain combines TRBV30 with TRBJ1-4; D ambiguous. Germline CDR1 and CDR2: GTSNPN and SVGIG (reference sequence). The CDR3 is 14 residues long. The germline V and J ends were trimmed by 4 bases and 1 base, with 10 bases remaining between them. CDR3 DNA sequence: TGTGCCTGGACTCTATGGGGAACTAATGAAAAACTGTTTTTT. It yields the protein CAWTLWGTNEKLFF.

This clone was picked up many times. J is TRBJ2-7 and V is TRBV7-8; tentatively, D is TRBD1 (6 bases). Germline CDR1 reads SGHVS; CDR2 reads FQNEAQ. CDR3 length: 12 residues. Trimming left V 5 bases short and J 4 bases short, with 9 bases between. CDR3 DNA sequence: TGTGCCAGCAGCGCCGGACAGTACGAGCAGTACTTC. This gives the protein CASSAGQYEQYF.

Concerning this clone itself: This may come from a read error, since a much larger clone is one base off. The chain links TRBV20-1 to TRBJ2-5; TRBD1 is a possible D gene (6 bases). Germline lookup yields CDR1 DFQATT and CDR2 SNEGSKA (reference sequence). This CDR3 is built from 12 residues. The DNA for the CDR3 is TGCAGTGCTTCCCAGGGGCCCGGGACCCATTACTTC. It yields the protein CSASQGPGTHYF.

The chain employs TRBV20-1 and TRBJ1-1; D unclear. This CDR3 has 13 residues. Germline V gene data show CDR1 as DFQATT and CDR2 as SNEGSKA (reference sequence). The ends were cut back, 6 bases at V and 0 bases at J, with 11 bases in the middle. The CDR3 sequence: CSAHVGMNTEAFF. CDR3 DNA sequence: TGCAGTGCACACGTAGGGATGAACACTGAAGCTTTCTTT.

In its sample, this clone was seen many times. Just one base apart from a much larger clone, this may be a read error. This chain uses TRBV6-5 with TRBJ2-7; the match to TRBD1 covers 12 bases. Germline assignment: CDR1 MNHEY and CDR2 SVGAGI. CDR3 length: 16 amino acids. The DNA for the CDR3 is TGTGCCAGCAGTTACTCCGGGACAGGGGGCTCCTACGAGCAGCACTTC. Translated, it gives CASSYSGTGGSYEQHF.

This clone was counted ten times or more. The chain is built from TRBV7-8 and TRBJ2-1; D remains ambiguous. The V and J ends lost 1 base and 6 bases respectively, with 13 bases between them. CDR3 length equals 15 residues. Germline-derived CDR1 and CDR2 are SGHVS and FQNEAQ. The CDR3 DNA reads TGTGCCAGCAGCTTAGTTAGTCAGCTTTCCAATGAGCAGTTCTTC. This encodes CASSLVSQLSNEQFF.

The sample holds a few counts of this clone. A read error may account for a junction end that differs from germline. The chain carries TRBV6-4 and TRBJ2-6, with D possibly TRBD1 on 6 matching bases. CDR1 and CDR2 from the germline V gene are MRHNA and SNTAGT. The length of the CDR3 is 15 residues. The CDR3 DNA reads TGTGCCAGCAGCTCACAGGGCTCTGGTGCCAACGTCCTGGCTTTC. It encodes CASSSQGSGANVLAF.

There are many counts of this clone. The rearrangement uses TRBV7-6 and TRBJ1-3; D perhaps matches TRBD1 (5 bases). CDR1 and CDR2 from the germline V gene are SGHVS and FNYEAQ. The CDR3 is made up of 16 amino acids. V lost 4 bases to trimming and J lost 0 bases, with 13 bases between them. The CDR3 nucleotides are TGTGCCAGCAGCTCAAGGTGGGGGAACTCTGGAAACACCATATATTTT. Its translation: CASSSRWGNSGNTIYF.

Many counts were recorded for this clone. The chain couples TRBV7-2 to TRBJ2-6; D is possibly TRBD1 or TRBD2 (5 bases each). V lost 4 bases and J 2 bases, leaving 9 bases between the germline ends. Germline loops: CDR1 SGHTA, CDR2 FQGNSA. The CDR3 sequence is 15 residues long. The CDR3 DNA is TGTGCCAGCAGCTCTCAGGGACCTGGGGCCAACGTCCTGACTTTC. Translation gives CASSSQGPGANVLTF.